The entry below gives a single TCR beta chain sequence along with its context. Clones were read by immunoSEQ multiplex PCR, and TCRdb kept only the in-frame ones, dropping some. Of 2 million to 3 million clones in the sample, more than 85% were seen once. These data originate in a study of shared clonotypes between healthy human individuals. Per the germline V gene, CDR1 is SGHKS and CDR2 is YYEKEE (reference sequence). There are 12 residues in the CDR3. The ends were cut back, 6 bases at V and 4 bases at J, with 7 bases in the middle. V is TRBV5-5 and J is TRBJ2-2; D unresolved. The specimen sequenced was naive CD4+ T cells from PBMCs. Noted subset: CD45RA+ positively selected. The source is a young man in good health. Some clones in this sample may be carry-over from other donors' samples. The DNA for the CDR3 is TGTGCCAGCACCCTAGGCACCGGGGAGCTGTTTTTT. Translating it yields CASTLGTGELFF.